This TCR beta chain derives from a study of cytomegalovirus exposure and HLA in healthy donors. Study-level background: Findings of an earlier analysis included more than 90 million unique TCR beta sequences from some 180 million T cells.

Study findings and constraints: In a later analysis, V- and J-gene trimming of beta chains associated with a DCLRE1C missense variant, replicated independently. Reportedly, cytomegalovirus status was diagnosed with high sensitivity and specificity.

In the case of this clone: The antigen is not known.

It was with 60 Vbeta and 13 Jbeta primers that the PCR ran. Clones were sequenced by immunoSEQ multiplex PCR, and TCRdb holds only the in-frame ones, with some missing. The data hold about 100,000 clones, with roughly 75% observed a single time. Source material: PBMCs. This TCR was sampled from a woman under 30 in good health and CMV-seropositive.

CDR3 sequence: CASSLAAGINEKLFF. The CDR3 bases are TGTGCCAGCAGCTTGGCGGCGGGCATTAATGAAAAACTGTTTTTT. The genes are TRBV9 and TRBJ1-4; no definite D call. V gave up 4 bases and J gave up 4 bases, with 14 bases separating them. Germline V gene data show CDR1 as SGDLS and CDR2 as YYNGEE. CDR3 length: 15 amino acids.